The clone carrying this T cell receptor beta chain was recorded once. The source of the sample is a study of molecular identifiers for immune sequencing clone quantification. TCRdb fed the PCR reads into MiXCR, producing one record per CDR3 protein. The table includes some 320,000 distinct CDR3 sequences, over 20% detected once. This CDR3 has 16 residues. CDR1 is GTSNPN and CDR2 is SVGIG in the germline V gene (reference sequence). V dropped 0 bases and J dropped 8 bases, with 19 bases sitting between them. Sequenced material: naive CD8+ T cells from blood, with Jurkat cell RNA spiked in. Described subset: FACS-sorted CD8+CD4-CCR7+CD45RA+ naive T cells. The TCR originated in a human donor in good health. Some libraries in this study had Jurkat cell RNA spiked in. This chain uses TRBV30 with TRBJ2-2; D perhaps matches TRBD2 (5 bases). The CDR3 DNA reads TGTGCCTGGAGTGTATCCGGGGTCGGTGGATTTGGGGAGCTGTTTTTT. Amino acids: CAWSVSGVGGFGELFF.